A selection of T cell receptor beta chains follows, all from one sample in a study of blood T cell repertoires in COVID-19. The table came from immunoSEQ multiplex PCR; TCRdb's copy has only in-frame clones and leaves some out. The sample lists 150,000 to 200,000 clones; approximately 82% were seen once. The source material was peripheral blood. These receptors came from a human donor with acute or convalescent COVID-19. The donor label of this sample is uncertain. The CDR3 runs from the conserved cysteine through the conserved F or W. D genes are given only for firm matches.

V gene	D gene	J gene	CDR3 protein	CDR3 DNA
TRBV18	NA	TRBJ2-1	CASSPRLDNEQFF	TGTGCCAGCTCACCGCGACTTGACAATGAGCAGTTCTTC
TRBV6-5	NA	TRBJ2-3	CASSSAQGQQYF	TGTGCCAGCAGTTCCGCTCAGGGCCAGCAGTATTTT
TRBV7-3	NA	TRBJ2-1	CASSPQSLFSASSYNEQFF	TGTGCCAGCAGCCCGCAATCCTTATTTAGCGCAAGCTCCTACAATGAGCAGTTCTTC
TRBV6-5	TRBD1	TRBJ2-7	CASRTGQAGEQYF	TGTGCCAGCAGGACTGGACAGGCTGGGGAGCAGTACTTC
TRBV7-8	NA	TRBJ2-5	CASSLTRETQYF	TGTGCCAGCAGCTTAACCCGGGAGACCCAGTACTTC
TRBV27	TRBD1	TRBJ1-4	CASSKTGVGEKLFF	TGTGCCAGCAGTAAGACAGGGGTCGGCGAAAAACTGTTTTTT
TRBV6-1	TRBD1	TRBJ2-3	CASSEGTGGFTDTQYF	TGTGCCAGCAGTGAAGGGACAGGGGGCTTCACAGATACGCAGTATTTT
TRBV7-3	TRBD2	TRBJ2-5	CASSPTPGLELETQYF	TGTGCCAGCAGCCCAACCCCGGGACTAGAGTTAGAGACCCAGTACTTC
TRBV7-2	NA	TRBJ2-4	CASSLGGRVAKNIQYF	TGTGCCAGCAGCTTAGGCGGCAGGGTAGCCAAAAACATTCAGTACTTC
TRBV3-1/TRBV3-2	NA	TRBJ1-5	CASSQAGSQPQHF	TGTGCCAGCAGCCAAGCGGGAAGTCAGCCCCAGCATTTT
TRBV3-1/TRBV3-2	NA	TRBJ2-2	CASTVAGGTGELFF	TGTGCCAGCACCGTGGCGGGCGGGACCGGGGAGCTGTTTTTT
TRBV29-1	TRBD1	TRBJ2-1	CSGGGDRGYNEQFF	TGCAGCGGGGGTGGGGACAGGGGTTACAATGAGCAGTTCTTC
TRBV27	TRBD1	TRBJ2-1	CASSLRDRARDEQFF	TGTGCCAGCAGTTTGCGGGACAGGGCGAGGGATGAGCAGTTCTTC